Listed below are T cell receptor beta chains from one sample, sequenced in a study of vaccination effects on CD4 cells after COVID-19. Generated by immunoSEQ multiplex PCR, the TCRdb table keeps only in-frame clones and is missing some. The table has about 74,000 clones, around 77% seen once. No cognate antigen is known for these TCRs. Material: CD4+ T cells from PBMCs cultured without peptide, obtained before COVID-19 vaccination. The receptor set was obtained from a human donor who received a COVID-19 vaccine. The CDR3 runs from the conserved cysteine through the conserved F or W. Fields, in order: V gene, J gene, D gene, clone size, CDR3 protein. D genes are given only for firm matches. Clone size appears in some rows only: once, few, many, or a class for an expanded clone.

v_gene: TRBV29-1
j_gene: TRBJ1-2
d_gene: TRBD1
abundance: -
CDR3aa: CSVLRDRDPAKGYTF

v_gene: TRBV5-4
j_gene: TRBJ2-3
d_gene: TRBD1
abundance: -
CDR3aa: CASSNPTGPDTQYF

v_gene: TRBV5-6
j_gene: TRBJ2-3
d_gene: -
abundance: -
CDR3aa: CASSLTVSTDTQYF

v_gene: TRBV30
j_gene: TRBJ2-5
d_gene: -
abundance: -
CDR3aa: CAWSVWASSETQYF

v_gene: TRBV27
j_gene: TRBJ1-1
d_gene: -
abundance: once
CDR3aa: CASKGVNTEAFF

v_gene: TRBV3-1/TRBV3-2
j_gene: TRBJ2-3
d_gene: TRBD2
abundance: few
CDR3aa: CASSQDTTSGGAEGPDTQYF

v_gene: TRBV18
j_gene: TRBJ2-5
d_gene: -
abundance: -
CDR3aa: CASSPGHSGETQYF

v_gene: TRBV27
j_gene: TRBJ2-3
d_gene: TRBD1
abundance: -
CDR3aa: CASSRRQGTQYF

v_gene: TRBV5-1
j_gene: TRBJ2-6
d_gene: TRBD1
abundance: -
CDR3aa: CASSGGQGFTGANVLTF

v_gene: TRBV4-3
j_gene: TRBJ1-4
d_gene: -
abundance: -
CDR3aa: CASSQEPTGLNEKLFF